This entry describes one TCR beta chain. Its antigen is as yet unknown. The record originates from a study of vaccination and CD4 T cells after COVID-19. Treatment described: approximately nine-day PBMC culture with coronavirus spike peptide pools or control peptides (ViraFEST assay). The Oncomine TCR Beta short-read assay generated sequence data from the DNA of cultured CD4+ T cells. TCRdb re-derived calls from the PCR reads in MiXCR, one entry per CDR3 protein. The sample includes over 4,500 distinct CDR3 sequences, roughly 45% of them seen just once. Specimen: CD4+ T cells from blood, cultured in vitro. The sequence came from a human donor who had recovered from COVID-19.

CDR3: CASSEASAGNQPQHF. The CDR3 bases are TGTGCCAGCAGTGAAGCTTCTGCGGGGAATCAGCCCCAGCATTTT. The V call is TRBV6-1, the J call TRBJ1-5; D not resolved. This CDR3 is 15 amino acids long. V was clipped by 0 bases and J by 4 bases, with 10 bases between them. Germline CDR1 MNHNS, CDR2 SASEGT.